The 11 T cell receptor beta chains presented below share a single source sample, sequenced in a study of glioma-infiltrating T cells. Using RNA template, CDR3s of TCR alpha and beta were amplified with iRepertoire arm-PCR. MiXCR, applied by TCRdb to the multiplex PCR reads, yields one record per CDR3 protein. The table records fewer than 200,000 distinct CDR3 sequences, 43% of them present only once. The sample taken for sequencing was glioma tissue, nonneoplastic brain tissue, or PBMCs (not recorded which). Source of these receptors: a human donor with low-grade glioma or glioblastoma, undergoing nonglioma brain surgery, or in good health (not recorded which).

This clonotype was detected ten times or more. This rearrangement joins TRBV6-1 to TRBJ2-1; D perhaps matches TRBD2 (6 bases). Trimming took 4 bases from V and 5 from J, leaving 6 bases between them. Per germline, CDR1 MNHNS and CDR2 SASEGT. The CDR3 is 12 residues long. The CDR3 DNA sequence: TGTGCCAGCAGTGGGAGGGACAATGAGCAGTTCTTC. Translating it yields CASSGRDNEQFF.

This clonotype was observed a handful of times. The chain has TRBV7-8 and TRBJ2-3; D unclear. The CDR3 is made up of 14 amino acids. Per germline, CDR1 SGHVS and CDR2 FQNEAQ. Trimming took off 0 bases at V and 6 bases at J, with 10 bases between the two ends. The CDR3 bases are TGTGCCAGCAGCTTAGCGCATCGGACCGATACGCAGTATTTT. Amino acids: CASSLAHRTDTQYF. Drawing the rest from reference TRBV7-8 and TRBJ2-3, the complete variable domain is GAGVSQSPRYKVAKRGQDVALRCDPISGHVSLFWYQQALGQGPEFLTYFQNEAQLDKSGLPSDRFFAERPEGSVSTLKIQRTQQEDSAVYLCASSLAHRTDTQYFGPGTRLTVL.

The genes are TRBV3-1 and TRBJ1-1; D might be TRBD1 (6 bases). V was pared by 8 bases and J by 1 base, with 14 bases between. The length of the CDR3 is 14 residues. Germline V lookup: CDR1 LGHDT, CDR2 YNNKEL (reference sequence). The CDR3 DNA reads as TGTGCCAGCCGCCTGTCGACAGGGAACACTGAAGCTTTCTTT. This codes for CASRLSTGNTEAFF.

The sample holds many counts of this clonotype. The rearrangement joins TRBV7-2 to TRBJ2-1; TRBD2 aligns across 7 bases. Germline V lookup: CDR1 SGHTA, CDR2 FQGNSA. The V and J ends lost 4 bases and 5 bases, in that order; junction bases with no gene match: 8. The CDR3 totals 15 residues. This CDR3 reads CASSYQTSWNNEQFF. The CDR3 DNA sequence: TGTGCCAGCAGCTATCAGACTAGCTGGAACAATGAGCAGTTCTTC.

With regard to this clonotype: A clone one base away is much larger, so this may be a read error. V is TRBV20-1 and J is TRBJ2-1, with D possibly being TRBD1 or TRBD2 (5 bases each). Trimming left V 6 bases short and J 9 bases short, with 24 bases between. The CDR3 spans 15 residues. CDR1 is DFQATT and CDR2 is SNEGSKA in the germline V gene (reference sequence). The CDR3 DNA reads TGCAGTGCGGGACGGGGAGCCAGCCGGGCCGGTGAGCAGTTCTTC. This translates into CSAGRGASRAGEQFF.

In the case of this clonotype: A much larger clone differs by one base, so this may be a read error. The rearrangement links TRBV3-1 to TRBJ2-7; unclear D gene. The CDR3 loop spans 13 amino acids. V lost 7 bases to trimming and J lost 0 bases, with 10 bases between them. Germline lookup yields CDR1 LGHDT and CDR2 YNNKEL (reference sequence). The CDR3 nucleotides are TGTGCCAGCACCCCTACAGTCTCCTACGAGCAGTACTTC. It is translated as CASTPTVSYEQYF.

In its sample, this clonotype was seen many times. This sequence joins TRBV20-1 and TRBJ2-5; 8 bases agree with TRBD2. The CDR3 loop spans 15 amino acids. V was pared by 6 bases and J by 2 bases, with 11 bases of the junction left unmatched. Per germline, CDR1 DFQATT and CDR2 SNEGSKA (reference sequence). CDR3 bases: TGCAGTGCCATAAGCGGGAGAGCGATTCAAGAGACCCAGTACTTC. This gives the protein CSAISGRAIQETQYF.

This sequence joins TRBV12-3 or TRBV12-4 and TRBJ2-1; TRBD2 agrees at 9 bases. This CDR3 is built from 15 residues. The J segment lost 8 bases and the V segment lost 3 bases, leaving 8 bases of the junction unmatched. The CDR3 nucleotides read TGTGCCAGCAGTTTTTTGACTAGCGGTCTGGATGAGCAGTTCTTC. As protein: CASSFLTSGLDEQFF.

This chain joins TRBV28 and TRBJ1-1; D ambiguous. Germline values: CDR1 MDHEN, CDR2 SYDVKM. CDR3 length equals 15 residues. Trimming stripped 2 bases from V and 4 bases from J, with 14 bases between. The CDR3 DNA follows: TGTGCCAGCAGTTTAAATCCGGGGTCTGTCACTGAAGCTTTCTTT. Amino acid sequence: CASSLNPGSVTEAFF.

The chain combines TRBV5-4 with TRBJ2-3, with D maybe TRBD2 (5 bases). V lost 0 bases, J lost 1 base, and 9 bases lay in between. The CDR3 has 15 residues. Germline V gene sequence: CDR1 SGHNT, CDR2 YYREEE (reference sequence). Here the CDR3 DNA reads TGTGCCAGCAGCTTGGCGGGATTTGGCACAGATACGCAGTATTTT. Translating gives CASSLAGFGTDTQYF.

As for this clonotype: Mismatch with germline at one junction end may stem from a read error. The rearrangement uses TRBV2 and TRBJ2-2; 9 bases map to TRBD1. The CDR3 loop spans 15 amino acids. Looked up from germline, CDR1 is SNHLY and CDR2 is FYNNEI. CDR3 residues: CASLRGTGSTGKLFF. The CDR3 bases are TGTGCCAGCCTAAGAGGGACAGGGAGCACCGGGAAGCTGTTTTTT.